These 20 T cell receptor beta chains came from one sample sequenced in a study of siplizumab effects on memory and regulatory T cells. The repertoire was sequenced with immunoSEQ multiplex PCR; TCRdb's copy has only in-frame clones and lacks some. The sample shows 100,000 or so clones, under 95% of them seen only once. The sample comprised Tregs sorted from blood. Receptors were obtained from a human donor in good health.

The CDR3 region is CASRYRTRAAYEQYF. The CDR3 region has the DNA TGTGCCAGCAGGTACCGGACTAGAGCGGCCTACGAGCAGTACTTC. The V gene is TRBV28, the J gene TRBJ2-7, with 7 bases matching TRBD2. Germline CDR1 is MDHEN and CDR2 is SYDVKM. This CDR3 contains 15 residues. The V segment lost 6 bases and the J segment 2 bases; nucleotides outside the gene matches: 10.

Notes on this clone: One junction end disagrees with the germline gene, perhaps due to a read error. The V and J genes are TRBV6-6 and TRBJ2-7; the D is unclear. CDR3 length equals 13 residues. Germline CDR1 reads MNHNY; CDR2 reads SVGAGI (reference sequence). CDR3 DNA sequence: TGTGCCAGCAGTTACTCGATAGAGACAAGGCTTTGGTTC. Protein product: CASSYSIETRLWF.

The gene calls are TRBV21-1 and TRBJ1-1; TRBD1, the D gene given by the table, was not confirmed from the DNA. TRBV21-1 is a pseudogene. The CDR3 totals 14 residues. CDR3 amino acids: CASSTLGGLDKAFF. The CDR3 bases are TGTGCCAGCAGCACTTTAGGGGGTTTAGACAAAGCTTTCTTT.

This rearrangement joins TRBV12-5 to TRBJ2-1; tentatively, D is TRBD1 (6 bases). Germline assignment: CDR1 LGHNT and CDR2 FRNRAP. Trimming pared 3 bases from V and 9 bases from J, leaving 6 bases between. The CDR3 consists of 11 residues. The CDR3 DNA reads as TGTGCTAGTGGTTTAGGGGGTGAGCAGTTCTTC. This codes for CASGLGGEQFF.

The chain combines TRBV19 with TRBJ1-3; D call uncertain. Germline CDR1 reads LNHDA; CDR2 reads SQIVND (reference sequence). V lost 6 bases, J lost 0 bases, and 15 bases lay in between. CDR3 length equals 16 residues. The CDR3 sequence: CASSPTSVRSGNTIYF. The DNA of the CDR3 is TGTGCCAGTAGCCCCACCAGTGTCCGCTCTGGAAACACCATATATTTT.

The V and J genes are TRBV28 and TRBJ2-3, with TRBD2 matching 7 bases. The germline CDR1 and CDR2 sequences are MDHEN and SYDVKM. J lost 5 bases, V lost 4 bases, and 21 bases had no gene match. This CDR3 contains 19 residues. CDR3 DNA sequence: TGTGCCAGCAGTTCCCGGAGCCTTCGGACTAGTTCCAAGAGAGATACGCAGTATTTT. Its protein is CASSSRSLRTSSKRDTQYF.

This clone was observed a single time. This chain links TRBV19 with TRBJ2-3; D may be TRBD2 (5 bases). Trimming shortened V by 5 bases and J by 0 bases, and 12 bases separated the two germline ends. CDR1 and CDR2 from the germline V gene are LNHDA and SQIVND (reference sequence). The CDR3 consists of 15 residues. The CDR3 here is CASSVYSVSTDTQYF. Here the CDR3 DNA reads TGTGCCAGTAGTGTATATAGCGTTAGCACAGATACGCAGTATTTT. Full variable domain (rest looked up from reference TRBV19 and TRBJ2-3): DGGITQSPKYLFRKEGQNVTLSCEQNLNHDAMYWYRQDPGQGLRLIYYSQIVNDFQKGDIAEGYSVSREKKESFPLTVTSAQKNPTAFYLCASSVYSVSTDTQYFGPGTRLTVL.

The chain recombines TRBV20-1 with TRBJ1-1; unclear D gene. The CDR3 has 11 residues. Germline CDR1 reads DFQATT; CDR2 reads SNEGSKA (reference sequence). Trimming removed 1 base at V and 12 bases at J, with 12 bases between. Written as DNA, the CDR3 is TGCAGTGCTAGAGTTAAGCTTGTAACTTTCTTT. Its translation is CSARVKLVTFF.

The chain recombines TRBV7-9 with TRBJ2-7; D is ambiguous. The CDR3 totals 16 residues. Trimming shortened V by 1 base and J by 4 bases, and 17 bases separated the two germline ends. Germline CDR1 reads SEHNR; CDR2 reads FQNEAQ (reference sequence). The CDR3 coding sequence is TGTGCCAGCAGCTTAGATTACGGGTCTGTAGGGTACGAGCAGTACTTC. Amino acid sequence: CASSLDYGSVGYEQYF.

This clone was counted a few times. The gene calls are TRBV27 and TRBJ2-1; the D is unclear. Trimming took off 6 bases at V and 4 bases at J, with 19 bases between the two ends. This CDR3 comprises 16 residues. Germline V gene lookup returns CDR1 MNHEY and CDR2 SMNVEV (reference sequence). The DNA for the CDR3 is TGTGCCAGCAGAACCTCTATACACACCAGATACAATGAGCAGTTCTTC. Its protein is CASRTSIHTRYNEQFF.

The gene calls are TRBV10-3 and TRBJ2-5; 12 bases map to TRBD2. The J segment lost 1 base and the V segment lost 8 bases, leaving 2 bases of the junction unmatched. The V gene's germline CDR1 is ENHRY and CDR2 SYGVKD. The CDR3 has 14 residues. The CDR3 nucleotides are TGTGCCATCGCGACTAGCGGGGGCCAAGAGACCCAGTACTTC. Amino acids: CAIATSGGQETQYF.

The chain uses TRBV20-1 and TRBJ2-3; no clear D. CDR1 is DFQATT, CDR2 SNEGSKA, per germline (reference sequence). The CDR3 spans 10 residues. In DNA, the CDR3 is TGCACCCTAGGGCTAGATACGCAGTATTTT. Translated: CTLGLDTQYF.

The chain carries TRBV19 and TRBJ1-5; TRBD1 matches 9 bases. Trimming took 6 bases from V and 9 from J; bases not matched to a gene: 9. This CDR3 is built from 14 residues. CDR1 LNHDA and CDR2 SQIVND come from the germline V gene (reference sequence). This CDR3 is CASRPGQGLGPQHF. CDR3 coding DNA: TGTGCCAGTAGACCGGGACAGGGTTTGGGGCCCCAGCATTTT.

V usage is TRBV9 and J usage is TRBJ2-7; possibly TRBD2 for D (6 bases). CDR3 length: 16 residues. CDR1 is SGDLS, CDR2 YYNGEE, per germline. The V end lost 1 base, the J end lost 0 bases, and 14 bases lay between the germline ends. CDR3 loop: CASSVKESTSSYEQYF. The CDR3 DNA reads as TGTGCCAGCAGCGTAAAAGAGTCGACTAGCTCCTACGAGCAGTACTTC.

The chain recombines TRBV5-6 with TRBJ2-3; 8 positions agree with TRBD2. This CDR3 is 16 amino acids long. Trimming removed 0 bases from V and 3 bases from J; junction bases left unmatched: 6. The V gene's germline CDR1 is SGHDT and CDR2 YYEEEE. CDR3 sequence reads: CASSLVLGLGTDTQYF. The DNA for the CDR3 is TGTGCCAGCAGCTTGGTCTTGGGACTAGGTACAGATACGCAGTATTTT.

The CDR3 is CATSRVDRDTQYF. The CDR3 DNA follows: TGTGCCACCAGCAGGGTGGACCGAGATACGCAGTATTTT. The chain is built from TRBV15 and TRBJ2-3, with no clear D. V shed 3 bases and J shed 5 bases, with 9 bases lying between them. Per the germline V gene, CDR1 is LNHNV and CDR2 is YYDKDF (reference sequence). CDR3 length: 13 residues.

The chain carries TRBV6-1 and TRBJ1-2, with TRBD1 as a possible D gene (5 bases). The germline gives CDR1 MNHNS, CDR2 SASEGT. This CDR3 is 17 amino acids long. V lost 2 bases, J lost 8 bases, and 24 bases lay in between. CDR3 in amino acids: CASSEFRGSGRAGGYTF. The CDR3 DNA sequence: TGTGCCAGCAGTGAATTTCGAGGCTCGGGCAGGGCAGGAGGCTACACCTTC.

This sequence joins TRBV14 and TRBJ1-1; unclear D gene. The CDR3 is made up of 11 amino acids. CDR1 is SGHDN and CDR2 is FVKESK in the germline V gene. V was trimmed by 0 bases and J by 9 bases, leaving 5 bases between them. CDR3 sequence reads: CASSQEQQAFF. The DNA for the CDR3 is TGTGCCAGCAGCCAAGAACAGCAAGCTTTCTTT. Full variable domain (rest looked up from reference TRBV14 and TRBJ1-1): EAGVTQFPSHSVIEKGQTVTLRCDPISGHDNLYWYRRVMGKEIKFLLHFVKESKQDESGMPNNRFLAERTGGTYSTLKVQPAELEDSGVYFCASSQEQQAFFGQGTRLTVV.

The genes are TRBV28 and TRBJ2-5; 14 bases fit TRBD2. The V gene end was trimmed by 5 bases and the J gene end by 7 bases; junction bases not matched to a gene: 6. The length of the CDR3 is 15 residues. CDR1 MDHEN and CDR2 SYDVKM come from the germline V gene. In DNA, the CDR3 is TGTGCCAGCAGTCGATGGACTAGCGGGAGGTGGACCCAGTACTTC. Amino acid sequence: CASSRWTSGRWTQYF.

The chain recombines TRBV5-8 with TRBJ2-2, with D perhaps being TRBD1 or TRBD2 (5 bases each). The V end was cut by 2 bases, the J end by 5 bases, with 13 bases between. The CDR3 spans 15 residues. CDR1 is SGHTS and CDR2 is YDEGEE in the germline V gene. CDR3 amino acids: CASSFDPRGTGELFF. CDR3 bases: TGTGCCAGCAGCTTTGACCCGAGGGGTACCGGGGAGCTGTTTTTT.